This section outlines one T cell receptor (beta chain) sequence together with its context. This record comes from a study of T cell responses to AZD1222 COVID-19 vaccine. At the level of the study: The study pooled second doses at about 4 or about 12 weeks.

Sequencing was performed with immunoSEQ multiplex PCR; in TCRdb, only in-frame clones are kept and a portion is missing. The table has 150,000 or so clones, almost 95% seen once. The CDR3 covers 15 residues. V lost 5 bases, J lost 8 bases, and 5 bases stayed unmatched. The germline V gene has CDR1 SEHNR and CDR2 FQNEAQ (reference sequence). The chain couples TRBV7-9 to TRBJ1-6; 11 bases map to TRBD1. The input for sequencing was peripheral blood, taken on day 0 of AZD1222 vaccination. This sequence originates from an adult in good health. CDR3 sequence: CASSVRDRGDSPLHF. As DNA, the CDR3 is TGTGCCAGCAGCGTACGGGACAGGGGGGATTCACCCCTCCACTTT. Complete variable domain (other parts from reference TRBV7-9 and TRBJ1-6): DTGVSQNPRHKITKRGQNVTFRCDPISEHNRLYWYRQTLGQGPEFLTYFQNEAQLEKSRLLSDRFSAERPKGSFSTLEIQRTEQGDSAMYLCASSVRDRGDSPLHFGNGTRLTVT.